The T cell receptor (beta chain) described here comes from a study of T cell responses to AZD1222 COVID-19 vaccine (dated by TCRdb to the early 2020s). The study in broad terms: AZD1222 recipients given second doses at about 4 weeks or at about 12 weeks were pooled, since spike-specific TCR depth and breadth were not found to differ between the two schedules. A total of about 240 trial participants underwent TCR sequencing, of whom 200 to 220 received two doses of AZD1222 and roughly 25 received two doses of the MenACWY control vaccine. Trial participants were enrolled by age into 18-55, 56-69 and 70-plus year subgroups, with approximately 150, 28 and 58 TCR-sequenced participants respectively.

The time point label here, explained by the study, means: baseline before first vaccination. Vaccinee samples were obtained from the UK trials COV001 and COV002, which included a single-blind randomized controlled phase 2/3 trial of AZD1222 (ChAdOx1 nCoV-19) in healthy adults. Trial participant PBMC samples were collected at day 0 and day 28 after the second dose for TCRbeta chain sequencing. V is clipped by 4 bases and J by 1 base, and the sequence between their germline boundaries is 14 bases long. The germline V gene specifies SGHDT as CDR1 and YYEEEE as CDR2. From the cysteine up to the phenylalanine, the CDR3 has a length of 16 residues. Only the CDR3 DNA is retained, 48 bases long and in frame from the first base. Note on this clone: Its antigen remains undetermined. Base quality data are lacking; no much larger clone is found one base away.

The CDR3 regions of human TCRbeta chains were analyzed by immunosequencing. Per the original workflow: TCRs in the repertoires were matched against a reference library of SARS-CoV-2-specific TCRs that had been generated with the MIRA antigen-specificity platform. Breadth meant the fraction of unique TCRs that were SARS-CoV-2-associated, whereas depth meant the fraction of total T cells that were SARS-CoV-2-associated. Using the MIRA data, each spike-specific TCR was mapped to the spike region that the TCR reacts to and placed in a CD4 or CD8 class. Log10-transformed breadth and depth values were compared by one-way ANOVA with Sidak's multiple comparisons tests. As stored in TCRdb, this immuneACCESS dataset retains in-frame rearrangements with V and J assigned. A fraction of the clones does not appear; measured against another copy, unresolved V genes explain less than half of the discrepancy, and the remainder lacks a known reason. From that table come the V and J calls and clone size; the DNA was used to work out D and trimming. The sample has tens of thousands of clones on record, roughly 88% of them singletons. About 20% of the sample rests with the top ten.

What the study reported, not specific to this receptor: Vaccine-associated CD4 TCRs spanned the whole spike protein, with dominant responses in regions 160-218 and 743-854. In the small 56-69-year group, the increase in depth fell short of significance, most likely because of low power. Only five or six AZD1222 recipients were SARS-CoV-2 seropositive at baseline, limiting conclusions about previously exposed vaccinees. A significant rise in spike-specific TCR breadth and depth was observed after two AZD1222 doses relative to day 0 and relative to MenACWY recipients. Reportedly, almost half of the unique spike-specific TCRs recognized epitopes lying outside the regions that are mutated in the B.1.351 and B.1.1.7 variants. No day 14 peak-response samples were available, so repertoires were characterized only after the peak T cell response. Participants were mostly white British, with more females than males. The authors suggested clonal diversity may have been underestimated.

The chain was built from TRBV5-6 and TRBJ2-2; the D gene could be either TRBD1 or TRBD2, each agreeing at 5 bases. Here the sequenced sample was peripheral blood, taken on day 0 of AZD1222 vaccination. This receptor was taken from an adult in good health. The CDR3 region has the sequence CASSRGASRNTGELFF. In nucleotides, the sequence is TGTGCCAGCAGCAGAGGGGCATCCCGGAACACCGGGGAGCTGTTTTTT.